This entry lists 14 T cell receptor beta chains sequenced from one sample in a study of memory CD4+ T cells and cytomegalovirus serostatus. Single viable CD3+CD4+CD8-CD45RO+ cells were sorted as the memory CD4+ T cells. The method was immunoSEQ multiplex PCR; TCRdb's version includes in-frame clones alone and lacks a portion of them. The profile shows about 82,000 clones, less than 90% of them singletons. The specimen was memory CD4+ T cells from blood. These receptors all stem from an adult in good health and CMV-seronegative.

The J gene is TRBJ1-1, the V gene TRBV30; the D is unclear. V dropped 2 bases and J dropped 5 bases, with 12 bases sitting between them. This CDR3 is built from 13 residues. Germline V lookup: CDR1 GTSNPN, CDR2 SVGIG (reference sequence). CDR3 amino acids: CAWSYASKTEAFF. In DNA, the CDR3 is TGTGCCTGGAGTTACGCCAGTAAGACTGAAGCTTTCTTT.

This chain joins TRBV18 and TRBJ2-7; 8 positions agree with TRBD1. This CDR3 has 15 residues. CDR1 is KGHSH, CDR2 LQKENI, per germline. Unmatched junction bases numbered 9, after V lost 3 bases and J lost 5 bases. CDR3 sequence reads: CASSPNDRGYNEQYF. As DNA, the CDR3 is TGTGCCAGCTCACCCAACGACAGGGGATACAACGAGCAGTACTTC.

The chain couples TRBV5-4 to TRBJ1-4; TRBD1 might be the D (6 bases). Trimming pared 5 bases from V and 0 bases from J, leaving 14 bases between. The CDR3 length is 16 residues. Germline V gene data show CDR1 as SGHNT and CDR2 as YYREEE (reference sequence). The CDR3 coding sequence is TGTGCCAGCAGTCGAGTTGGACAGACAACTAATGAAAAACTGTTTTTT. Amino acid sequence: CASSRVGQTTNEKLFF.

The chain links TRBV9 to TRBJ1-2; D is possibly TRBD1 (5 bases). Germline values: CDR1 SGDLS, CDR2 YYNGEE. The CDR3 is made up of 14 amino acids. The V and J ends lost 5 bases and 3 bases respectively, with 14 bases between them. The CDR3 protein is CASRNPGDHYGYTF. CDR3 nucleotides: TGTGCCAGCAGAAATCCCGGGGACCACTATGGCTACACCTTC.

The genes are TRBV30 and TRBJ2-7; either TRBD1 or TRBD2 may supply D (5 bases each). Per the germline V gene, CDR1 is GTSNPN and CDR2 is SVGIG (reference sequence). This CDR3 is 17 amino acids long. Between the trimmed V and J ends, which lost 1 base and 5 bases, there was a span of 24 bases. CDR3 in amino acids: CAWSALSTGTTQNEQYF. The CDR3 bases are TGTGCCTGGAGTGCCCTTTCAACCGGGACGACCCAGAACGAGCAGTACTTC.

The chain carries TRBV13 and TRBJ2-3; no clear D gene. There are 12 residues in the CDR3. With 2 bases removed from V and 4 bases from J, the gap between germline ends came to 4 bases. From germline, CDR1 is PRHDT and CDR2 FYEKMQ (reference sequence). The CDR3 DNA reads TGTGCCAGCAGCTTAAACTCAGATACGCAGTATTTT. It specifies CASSLNSDTQYF.

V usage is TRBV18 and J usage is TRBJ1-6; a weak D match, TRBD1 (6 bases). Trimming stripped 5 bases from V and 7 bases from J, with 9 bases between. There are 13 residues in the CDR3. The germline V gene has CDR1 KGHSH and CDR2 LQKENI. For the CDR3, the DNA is TGTGCCAGCTCAACCGGGACAAATTCACCCCTCCACTTT. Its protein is CASSTGTNSPLHF.

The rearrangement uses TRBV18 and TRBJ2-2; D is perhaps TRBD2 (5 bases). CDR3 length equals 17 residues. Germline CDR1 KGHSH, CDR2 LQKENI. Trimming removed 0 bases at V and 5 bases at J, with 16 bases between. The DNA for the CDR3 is TGTGCCAGCTCACCACCGAACAGCCGGGGTCTTACCGGGGAGCTGTTTTTT. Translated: CASSPPNSRGLTGELFF.

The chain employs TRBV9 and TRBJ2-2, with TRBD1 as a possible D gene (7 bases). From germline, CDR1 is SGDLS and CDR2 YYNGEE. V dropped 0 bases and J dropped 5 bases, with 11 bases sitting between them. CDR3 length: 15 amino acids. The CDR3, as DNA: TGTGCCAGCAGCGTAGATCCAGGGGGGACCGGGGAGCTGTTTTTT. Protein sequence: CASSVDPGGTGELFF.

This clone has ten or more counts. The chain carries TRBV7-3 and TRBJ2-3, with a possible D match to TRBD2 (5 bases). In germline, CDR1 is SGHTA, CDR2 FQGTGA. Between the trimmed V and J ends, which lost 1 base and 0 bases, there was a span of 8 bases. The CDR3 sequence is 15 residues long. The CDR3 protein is CASSLNGVSTDTQYF. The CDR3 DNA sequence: TGTGCCAGCAGCTTAAACGGGGTGAGCACAGATACGCAGTATTTT.

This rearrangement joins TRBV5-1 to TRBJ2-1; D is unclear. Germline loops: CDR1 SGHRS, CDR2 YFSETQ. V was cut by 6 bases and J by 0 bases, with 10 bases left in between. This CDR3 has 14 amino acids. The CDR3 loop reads CASIAGSSYNEQFF. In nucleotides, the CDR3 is TGCGCCAGCATCGCCGGCTCCTCCTACAATGAGCAGTTCTTC.

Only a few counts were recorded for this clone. The chain's CDR3 is CAWAQGTNQPQHF. The CDR3 coding sequence is TGTGCCTGGGCACAGGGGACCAATCAGCCCCAGCATTTT. The chain couples TRBV30 to TRBJ1-5; 7 positions match TRBD1. There are 13 residues in the CDR3. V was clipped by 5 bases and J by 3 bases; unmatched bases: 4. The germline gives CDR1 GTSNPN, CDR2 SVGIG (reference sequence). The full variable domain, in which reference TRBV30 and TRBJ1-5 provide the parts outside the CDR3, is SQTIHQWPATLVQPVGSPLSLECTVEGTSNPNLYWYRQAAGRGLQLLFYSVGIGQISSEVPQNLSASRPQDRQFILSSKKLLLSDSGFYLCAWAQGTNQPQHFGDGTRLSIL.

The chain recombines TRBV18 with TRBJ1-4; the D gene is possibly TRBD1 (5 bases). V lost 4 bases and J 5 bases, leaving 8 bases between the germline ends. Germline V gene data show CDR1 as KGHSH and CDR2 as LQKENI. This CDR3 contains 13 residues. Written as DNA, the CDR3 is TGTGCCAGCTCACGGGGGGAGAATGAAAAACTGTTTTTT. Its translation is CASSRGENEKLFF.

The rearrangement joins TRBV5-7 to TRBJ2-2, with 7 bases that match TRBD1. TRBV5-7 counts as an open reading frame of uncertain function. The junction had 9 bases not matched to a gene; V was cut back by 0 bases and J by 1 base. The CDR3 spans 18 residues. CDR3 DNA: TGTGCCAGCAGCTTGGCCATTACAGGGGAAAAGAACACCGGGGAGCTGTTTTTT. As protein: CASSLAITGEKNTGELFF.